The rows below give T cell receptor beta chains drawn from one sample of a study of T-cell reconstitution after alpha-beta-depleted transplantation in children. TCRdb ran MiXCR on the PCR reads and lists one entry per CDR3 protein. There are 300,000 to 350,000 distinct CDR3 sequences in the sample; roughly 16% occur only once, and roughly 41% lies in the top ten. Sequencing used PBMCs, mostly from graft donor cells, obtained 360 days after TCRalphabeta/CD19-depleted stem cell transplant. Source of these receptors: a male patient under 10 years old who had a stem cell transplant for acute lymphoblastic leukemia, so the T cells may come from the graft donor. Each CDR3 is given with its conserved first and last residue. The order of the fields is J gene, clone size, V gene, D gene, CDR3 protein, CDR3 DNA. A D gene is named only where the DNA matches it firmly. Not all rows give a size; the values are once, few, many and, for expanded clones, a class.

>TRBJ1-6|few|TRBV20-1|NA
CSARDGGRQLSSYNSPLHF
TGCAGTGCTAGAGATGGTGGGCGACAGCTCAGCTCCTATAATTCACCCCTCCACTTT
>TRBJ2-7|many|TRBV7-6|TRBD2
CASSPRLAGNEQYF
TGTGCCAGCAGCCCACGACTAGCGGGAAACGAGCAGTACTTC
>TRBJ2-5|NA|TRBV7-2|NA
CASSLARTSQESQYF
TGTGCCAGCAGCTTAGCGAGGACCTCCCAAGAGAGCCAGTACTTC
>TRBJ2-3|NA|TRBV5-4|NA
CASSSQAAATDTQYF
TGTGCCAGCAGCTCGCAGGCGGCGGCCACAGATACGCAGTATTTT
>TRBJ2-7|NA|TRBV28|TRBD2
CASSLLAVSSYEQYF
TGTGCCAGCAGCCTACTAGCGGTAAGCTCCTACGAGCAGTACTTC
>TRBJ2-1|many|TRBV11-2|NA
CASSPTGAPYNEQFF
TGTGCCAGCAGCCCTACTGGGGCCCCCTACAATGAGCAGTTCTTC
>TRBJ2-1|many|TRBV12-3/TRBV12-4|NA
CASSLPASAKDNEQFF
TGTGCCAGCAGTTTGCCTGCCTCGGCCAAGGACAATGAGCAGTTCTTC
>TRBJ1-1|many|TRBV4-3|NA
CASSQGVGPEAFF
TGCGCCAGCAGCCAAGGGGTGGGGCCTGAAGCTTTCTTT
>TRBJ2-3|NA|TRBV27|TRBD2
CASSFSSGTSTDTQYF
TGTGCCAGCAGTTTTTCAAGCGGGACTAGCACAGATACGCAGTATTTT
>TRBJ2-3|NA|TRBV20-1|NA
CSTWGGGQIADTQYF
TGCAGCACTTGGGGGGGAGGACAGATAGCGGATACGCAGTATTTT
>TRBJ2-7|NA|TRBV12-3/TRBV12-4|TRBD1
CASTSIGTGFNEQYF
TGTGCCAGCACCTCCATCGGGACAGGGTTTAACGAGCAGTACTTC
>TRBJ1-4|NA|TRBV10-3|NA
CAIEGGIGKKLFF
TGTGCCATCGAGGGGGGCATAGGGAAAAAACTGTTTTTT
>TRBJ2-7|NA|TRBV20-1|TRBD1
CSARDGDRATYEQYF
TGCAGTGCTAGAGATGGGGACAGGGCGACCTACGAGCAGTACTTC
>TRBJ2-5|NA|TRBV11-2|TRBD2
CASSLAASGRETQYF
TGTGCCAGCAGCTTAGCGGCTAGCGGGAGAGAGACCCAGTACTTC
>TRBJ2-5|NA|TRBV13|NA
CASSFHREETQYF
TGTGCCAGCAGCTTTCACAGGGAAGAGACCCAGTACTTC
>TRBJ2-1|few|TRBV5-6|NA
CASSLDPFNSYNEQFF
TGTGCCAGCAGCCTCGACCCCTTCAACTCTTACAATGAGCAGTTCTTC